The 9 T cell receptor beta chains reported below all come from one sample, sequenced in a study of response to subunit inactivated influenza vaccine (dated 2018 in TCRdb). The library was made by RT-PCR. Sequencer: Illumina HiSeq 2500. Starting from the raw public reads, TCRdb applied fastp trimming at Q25, assembled clones with MiXCR and retained in-frame beta chains. When rows share a CDR3 protein, they turn into one entry using the most common DNA and genes. Present in this sample are 500,000 to 750,000 distinct CDR3 sequences, 12% to 15% of which were seen just once. Over 8.5% of the sample comes from the top ten. The specimen comprised PBMCs from blood, sampled about 12 days after vaccination. Every receptor here comes from a man in his forties or fifties who received an inactivated influenza vaccine. Donor details come from another sample of the same person, matched by shared clones.

This clonotype was detected many times. The rearrangement joins TRBV7-8 to TRBJ2-7; D unresolved. The germline V gene encodes CDR1 SGHVS and CDR2 FQNEAQ. The CDR3 covers 12 residues. Between the trimmed V and J ends, which lost 1 base and 6 bases, there was a span of 7 bases. The CDR3 bases are TGTGCCAGCAGCTTAGGGCATAGCGAGCAGTACTTC. It specifies CASSLGHSEQYF.

This clonotype was counted between two and nine times. V usage is TRBV28 and J usage is TRBJ2-7, with D perhaps TRBD2 (6 bases). V lost 6 bases, J lost 4 bases, and 13 bases lay in between. The CDR3 is 13 residues long. The germline V gene encodes CDR1 MDHEN and CDR2 SYDVKM. The DNA for the CDR3 is TGTGCCAGCAGATCCCTAGCGCCGTACGAGCAGTACTTC. Translated: CASRSLAPYEQYF.

CDR3 coding DNA: TGTGCCAGCAGTTTAGGTCTCTTACAAGAAGAGCAGTTCTTC. Protein product: CASSLGLLQEEQFF. The chain links TRBV27 to TRBJ2-1, with no clear D. V lost 2 bases and J lost 10, with 15 bases in between. The germline V gene encodes CDR1 MNHEY and CDR2 SMNVEV (reference sequence). CDR3 length equals 14 residues.

The J gene is TRBJ1-4, the V gene TRBV6-5; D gene unclear. Germline loops: CDR1 MNHEY, CDR2 SVGAGI. This CDR3 contains 15 residues. The germline V and J ends were trimmed by 2 bases and 8 bases, with 15 bases remaining between them. The CDR3: CASSYDGRSDEKLFF. CDR3 nucleotides: TGTGCCAGCAGTTACGATGGGCGGTCAGACGAAAAACTGTTTTTT.

The chain uses TRBV5-6 and TRBJ1-5; possibly TRBD1 for D (5 bases). V shed 6 bases and J shed 5 bases, with 9 bases lying between them. CDR1 is SGHDT and CDR2 is YYEEEE in the germline V gene. The CDR3 totals 12 residues. CDR3 in DNA: TGTGCCAGCACCTCGGGGCATCAGCCCCAGCATTTT. It specifies CASTSGHQPQHF.

The chain recombines TRBV15 with TRBJ2-1; D not resolved. From germline, CDR1 is LNHNV and CDR2 YYDKDF (reference sequence). V was trimmed by 0 bases and J by 4 bases, leaving 4 bases between them. This CDR3 has 13 residues. The CDR3 protein is CATSREKYNEQFF. The CDR3 DNA sequence: TGTGCCACCAGCAGAGAAAAGTACAATGAGCAGTTCTTC.

CDR3: CAISTGTSYNEQFF. In nucleotides, the CDR3 is TGTGCCATCAGTACCGGGACCTCCTACAATGAGCAGTTCTTC. The rearrangement links TRBV10-3 to TRBJ2-1; TRBD1 or TRBD2 may be the D gene (5 bases each). CDR3 length: 14 residues. V shed 5 bases and J shed 0 bases, with 8 bases lying between them. Germline CDR1 and CDR2: ENHRY and SYGVKD.

This clonotype was detected a few times. The CDR3 region has the DNA TGTGCCAGCAGTTGGACAAGCACGAACACCGGGGAGCTGTTTTTT. Protein: CASSWTSTNTGELFF. The chain recombines TRBV2 with TRBJ2-2; tentatively, D is TRBD1 (5 bases). Trimming cost V 5 bases and J 0 bases, with 10 bases left between them. Germline V gene sequence: CDR1 SNHLY, CDR2 FYNNEI. The CDR3 sequence is 15 residues long.

This chain uses TRBV7-9 with TRBJ2-7; D gene uncertain. Trimming removed 5 bases from V and 1 base from J, with 12 bases in between. CDR1 is SEHNR, CDR2 FQNEAQ, per germline (reference sequence). CDR3 size: 14 residues. CDR3 protein: CASSPLTDSYEQYF. The CDR3 coding sequence is TGTGCCAGCAGCCCGCTTACAGATTCCTACGAGCAGTACTTC.